What follows are 6 T cell receptor beta chains derived from one specimen sequenced in a study of blood T cell repertoires in COVID-19. Assay used: immunoSEQ multiplex PCR; TCRdb lists only in-frame clones, some missing. The sample consists of more than 100,000 clones, about 86% of them appearing once. Source material: peripheral blood. Receptors originate from a woman in her fifties or sixties with active or convalescent COVID-19.

The chain joins TRBV18 to TRBJ2-3; the D gene is possibly TRBD2 (6 bases). V lost 2 bases to trimming and J lost 4 bases, with 19 bases between them. This CDR3 has 17 residues. Germline V gene lookup returns CDR1 KGHSH and CDR2 LQKENI. The CDR3 nucleotides are TGTGCCAGCTCACCATGGCTTGACGGGAGAGGCGCAGATACGCAGTATTTT. Its translation is CASSPWLDGRGADTQYF. Combining the CDR3 with reference TRBV18 and TRBJ2-3 gives the whole variable domain NAGVMQNPRHLVRRRGQEARLRCSPMKGHSHVYWYRQLPEEGLKFMVYLQKENIIDESGMPKERFSAEFPKEGPSILRIQQVVRGDSAAYFCASSPWLDGRGADTQYFGPGTRLTVL.

This clone was counted only a few times. The V gene is TRBV19, the J gene TRBJ1-3; a weak D match, TRBD1 (6 bases). Trimming removed 3 bases at V and 7 bases at J, with 13 bases between. The germline gives CDR1 LNHDA, CDR2 SQIVND (reference sequence). CDR3 length: 14 residues. For the CDR3, the DNA is TGTGCCAGTAGTATCTTCCAACAGGGTAACACCATATATTTT. It codes for CASSIFQQGNTIYF.

This chain uses TRBV6-5 with TRBJ2-7, with 7 bases that match TRBD1. The V segment lost 8 bases and the J segment 2 bases; nucleotides outside the gene matches: 9. The CDR3 contains 14 residues. Germline CDR1 is MNHEY and CDR2 is SVGAGI. This CDR3 reads CASAQRQGTYEQYF. CDR3 DNA: TGTGCCAGCGCCCAAAGACAGGGAACCTACGAGCAGTACTTC.

The J gene is TRBJ1-6, the V gene TRBV5-4, with 10 bases fitting TRBD1. With 4 bases clipped from V and 5 bases from J, the junction kept 3 bases outside the gene matches. The CDR3 totals 15 residues. In germline, CDR1 is SGHNT, CDR2 YYREEE (reference sequence). The CDR3 is CASSRDRGDNSPLHF. CDR3 nucleotides: TGTGCCAGCAGCAGGGACAGGGGCGATAATTCACCCCTCCACTTT.

Regarding this clone: An end of the junction differs from the germline gene, which may be a read error. This rearrangement joins TRBV7-7 to TRBJ2-5; 12 bases fit TRBD2. The CDR3 consists of 19 residues. Germline V CDR1 and CDR2: SSHAT, FNYEAQ (reference sequence). CDR3 amino acids: CASSLAPGLAGRIQETQYF. CDR3 coding DNA: TGTGCTAGCAGCTTAGCGCCAGGACTAGCGGGGAGAATCCAAGAGACCCAGTACTTC.

The chain joins TRBV18 to TRBJ2-3, with TRBD1 matching over 7 bases. The V gene's germline CDR1 is KGHSH and CDR2 LQKENI. V shed 6 bases, J shed 5 bases, and the junction held 5 bases outside the gene matches. CDR3 length: 13 residues. The CDR3 sequence: CASSTRDRDTQYF. The CDR3, as DNA: TGTGCCAGCTCTACCAGGGACAGAGATACGCAGTATTTT.